This note documents a single T cell receptor (beta chain) sequence. This sample is drawn from a study of control samples from healthy donors and cancer patients. J was trimmed by 1 base and V by 4 bases; bases with no gene match: 6. The CDR3 totals 16 residues. Germline CDR1 and CDR2: SGDLS and YYNGEE. The assay was immunoSEQ multiplex PCR, and TCRdb's table has in-frame clones only and misses some. The table shows 210,000 or so clones, with roughly nine tenths occurring only once. This TCR came from a man aged 25-45 years in good health. Sample: blood. This sequence joins TRBV9 and TRBJ2-2; TRBD2 matches at 8 bases. CDR3 sequence reads: CASSPFGGGNTGELFF. CDR3 in DNA: TGTGCCAGCAGCCCCTTCGGGGGGGGGAACACCGGGGAGCTGTTTTTT.